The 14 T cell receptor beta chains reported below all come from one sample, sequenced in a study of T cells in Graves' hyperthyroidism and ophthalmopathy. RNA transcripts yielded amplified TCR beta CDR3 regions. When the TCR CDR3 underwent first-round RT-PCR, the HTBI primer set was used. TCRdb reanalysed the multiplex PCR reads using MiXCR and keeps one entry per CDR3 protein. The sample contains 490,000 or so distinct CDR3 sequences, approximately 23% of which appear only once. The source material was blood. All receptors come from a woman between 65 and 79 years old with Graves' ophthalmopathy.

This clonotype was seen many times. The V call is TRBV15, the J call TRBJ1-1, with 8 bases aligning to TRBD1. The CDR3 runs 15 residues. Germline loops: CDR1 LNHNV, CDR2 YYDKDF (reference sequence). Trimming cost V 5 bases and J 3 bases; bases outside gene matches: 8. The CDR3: CATSQRTGPDTEAFF. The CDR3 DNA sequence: TGTGCCACCAGCCAACGGACAGGGCCAGACACTGAAGCTTTCTTT.

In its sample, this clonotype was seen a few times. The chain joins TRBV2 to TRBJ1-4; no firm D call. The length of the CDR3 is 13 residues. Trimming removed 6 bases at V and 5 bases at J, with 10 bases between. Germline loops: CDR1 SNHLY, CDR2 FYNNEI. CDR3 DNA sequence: TGTGCCAGCAGAGGCAGCCCGAATGAAAAACTGTTTTTT. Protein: CASRGSPNEKLFF.

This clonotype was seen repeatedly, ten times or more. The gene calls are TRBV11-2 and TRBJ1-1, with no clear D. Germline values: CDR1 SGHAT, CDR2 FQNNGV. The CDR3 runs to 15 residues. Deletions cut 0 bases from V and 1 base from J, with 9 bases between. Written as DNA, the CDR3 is TGTGCCAGCAGCTTAGACAGTTCGGCGAACACTGAAGCTTTCTTT. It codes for CASSLDSSANTEAFF. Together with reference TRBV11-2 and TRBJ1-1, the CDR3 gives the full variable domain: EAGVAQSPRYKIIEKRQSVAFWCNPISGHATLYWYQQILGQGPKLLIQFQNNGVVDDSQLPKDRFSAERLKGVDSTLKIQPAKLEDSAVYLCASSLDSSANTEAFFGQGTRLTVV.

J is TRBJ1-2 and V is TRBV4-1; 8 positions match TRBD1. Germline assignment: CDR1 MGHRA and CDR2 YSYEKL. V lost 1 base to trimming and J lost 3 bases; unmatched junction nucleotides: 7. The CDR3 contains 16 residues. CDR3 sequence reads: CASSQVSGGSDYGYTF. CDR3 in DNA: TGCGCCAGCAGCCAAGTGTCAGGGGGCTCGGACTATGGCTACACCTTC.

The DNA for the CDR3 is TGTGCCTGGAGTTCTGGACTAGCGGGGACCAAAAACATTCAGTACTTC. The encoded protein is CAWSSGLAGTKNIQYF. V usage is TRBV30 and J usage is TRBJ2-4; 12 bases map to TRBD2. CDR1 and CDR2 from the germline V gene are GTSNPN and SVGIG (reference sequence). CDR3 length: 16 amino acids. The V and J ends lost 2 bases and 2 bases, in that order; junction bases with no gene match: 4.

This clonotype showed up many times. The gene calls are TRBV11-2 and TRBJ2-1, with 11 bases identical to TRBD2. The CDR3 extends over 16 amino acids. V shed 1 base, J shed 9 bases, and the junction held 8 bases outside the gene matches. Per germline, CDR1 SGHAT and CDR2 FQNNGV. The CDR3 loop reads CASSLAQLAGAREQFF. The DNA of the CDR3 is TGTGCCAGCAGCTTAGCCCAACTAGCGGGAGCCCGTGAGCAGTTCTTC.

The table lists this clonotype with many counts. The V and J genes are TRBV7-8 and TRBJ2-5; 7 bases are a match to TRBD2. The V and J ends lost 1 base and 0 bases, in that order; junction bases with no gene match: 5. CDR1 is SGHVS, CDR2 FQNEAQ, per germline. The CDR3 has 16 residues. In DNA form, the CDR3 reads TGTGCCAGCAGCTTAGTACTAGCGAGACACCAAGAGACCCAGTACTTC. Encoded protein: CASSLVLARHQETQYF. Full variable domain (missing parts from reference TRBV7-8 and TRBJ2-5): GAGVSQSPRYKVAKRGQDVALRCDPISGHVSLFWYQQALGQGPEFLTYFQNEAQLDKSGLPSDRFFAERPEGSVSTLKIQRTQQEDSAVYLCASSLVLARHQETQYFGPGTRLLVL.

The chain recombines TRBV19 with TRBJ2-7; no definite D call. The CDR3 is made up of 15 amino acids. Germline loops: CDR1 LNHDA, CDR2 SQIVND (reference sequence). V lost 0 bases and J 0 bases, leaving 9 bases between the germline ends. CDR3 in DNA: TGTGCCAGTAGTATAGATGGAGTGAGCTCCTACGAGCAGTACTTC. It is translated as CASSIDGVSSYEQYF.

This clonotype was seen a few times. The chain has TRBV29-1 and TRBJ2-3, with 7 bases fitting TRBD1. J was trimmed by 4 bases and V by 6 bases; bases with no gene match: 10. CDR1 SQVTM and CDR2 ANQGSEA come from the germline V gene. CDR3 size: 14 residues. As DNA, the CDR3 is TGCAGCGTAAACACAGGGGTGGAGGCAGATACGCAGTATTTT. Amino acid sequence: CSVNTGVEADTQYF.

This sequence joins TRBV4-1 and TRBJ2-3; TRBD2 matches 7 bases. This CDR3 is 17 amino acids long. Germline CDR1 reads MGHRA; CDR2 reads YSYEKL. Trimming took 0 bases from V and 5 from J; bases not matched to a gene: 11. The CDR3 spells CASSQEIGGRAGDTQYF. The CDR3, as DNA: TGCGCCAGCAGCCAAGAAATTGGAGGGAGGGCCGGAGATACGCAGTATTTT.

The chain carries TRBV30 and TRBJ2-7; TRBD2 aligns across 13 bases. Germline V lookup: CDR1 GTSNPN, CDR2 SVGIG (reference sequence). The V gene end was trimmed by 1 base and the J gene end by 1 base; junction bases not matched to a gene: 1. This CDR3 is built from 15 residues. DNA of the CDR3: TGTGCCTGGAGTGGGACTAGCGGGGGTTCCTACGAGCAGTACTTC. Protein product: CAWSGTSGGSYEQYF.

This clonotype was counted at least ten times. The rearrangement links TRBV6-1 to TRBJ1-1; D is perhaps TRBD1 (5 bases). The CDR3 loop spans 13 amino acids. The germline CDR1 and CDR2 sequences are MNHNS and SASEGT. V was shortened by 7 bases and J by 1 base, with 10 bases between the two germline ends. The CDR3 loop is CASTGHQNTEAFF. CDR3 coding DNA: TGTGCCAGCACTGGACACCAGAACACTGAAGCTTTCTTT.

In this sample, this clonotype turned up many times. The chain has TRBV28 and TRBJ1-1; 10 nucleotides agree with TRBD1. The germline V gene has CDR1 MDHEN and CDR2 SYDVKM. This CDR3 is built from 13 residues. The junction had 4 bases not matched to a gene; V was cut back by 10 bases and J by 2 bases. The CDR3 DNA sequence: TGTGCCATCTGGGACAGGGGAAACACTGAAGCTTTCTTT. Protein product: CAIWDRGNTEAFF.

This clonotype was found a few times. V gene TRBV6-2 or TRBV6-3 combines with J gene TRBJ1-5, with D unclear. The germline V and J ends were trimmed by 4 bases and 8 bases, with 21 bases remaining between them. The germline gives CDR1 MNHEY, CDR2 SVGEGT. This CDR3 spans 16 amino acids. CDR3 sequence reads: CASSSTPLLTWEPQHF. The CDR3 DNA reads TGTGCCAGCAGTTCAACCCCCTTATTAACTTGGGAGCCCCAGCATTTT.